This T cell receptor (beta chain) was captured by sequencing in a study of neurological immune-mediated disorders. The method for making cDNA was 5'RACE, and it used 10-nucleotide random UMIs. One entry per CDR3 protein, called by TCRdb with MiXCR from the 5' RACE reads. The sample lists 50,000 or so distinct CDR3 sequences, approximately 10% occurring once. The trim removed 6 bases at V and 2 bases at J, leaving 9 bases unmatched. CDR1 MDHEN and CDR2 SYDVKM come from the germline V gene. The CDR3 extends over 16 amino acids. The clonotype was recovered from a woman in her 40s with HTLV-1-associated myelopathy (HAM/TSP). The chain combines TRBV28 with TRBJ2-3, with 9 bases matching TRBD2. The source material was PBMCs. This CDR3 is CASRDLAGQYTDTQYF. The CDR3 DNA follows: TGTGCCAGCAGAGACCTAGCGGGGCAATACACAGATACGCAGTATTTT.